These T cell receptor beta chains were read from a single sample in a study of blood T cell repertoires in COVID-19. Profiled with immunoSEQ multiplex PCR; TCRdb holds only in-frame clones, not every one. Here the sample spans some 260,000 clones, 86% being singletons. Sequenced material: PBMCs or T cells enriched from blood (not recorded which). The receptors shown here come from a man aged 40-50 years who had recovered from COVID-19. Both conserved end residues are part of each CDR3. Each record gives: V gene, J gene, clone size, D gene, CDR3 protein, CDR3 DNA. The D gene is left open where the match is weak. The size of a clone is reported for some rows only, either as once, few or many, or as a class for expanded clones.

>TRBV24-1|TRBJ2-5|-|-
CATSDASPGAGETQYF
TGTGCCACCAGTGACGCTTCCCCAGGGGCTGGGGAGACCCAGTACTTC
>TRBV4-1|TRBJ2-7|-|TRBD2
CASSSSGRVDEQYF
TGCGCCAGCAGCTCCAGCGGGAGGGTCGACGAGCAGTACTTC
>TRBV18|TRBJ1-5|-|-
CASSPGRGLEPQHF
TGTGCCAGCTCACCAGGGAGAGGGCTGGAGCCCCAGCATTTT
>TRBV5-1|TRBJ2-3|-|-
CASSPPVSAGTDTQYF
TGCGCCAGCAGCCCACCGGTTAGCGCGGGTACAGATACGCAGTATTTT
>TRBV9|TRBJ2-1|-|-
CASTGGTPGPYNEQFF
TGTGCCAGCACCGGCGGGACCCCGGGACCTTACAATGAGCAGTTCTTC
>TRBV7-3|TRBJ2-3|once|TRBD2
CASSLKAGVADTQYF
TGTGCCAGCAGCTTAAAAGCGGGGGTTGCAGATACGCAGTATTTT
>TRBV7-2|TRBJ1-4|-|-
CASSLARGANEKLFF
TGTGCCAGCAGCTTAGCCAGGGGAGCTAATGAAAAACTGTTTTTT
>TRBV6-1|TRBJ2-7|-|-
CASRQEGVYEQYF
TGTGCCAGCAGACAGGAGGGAGTTTACGAGCAGTACTTC
>TRBV27|TRBJ2-1|-|TRBD2
CASRRLAVYNEQFF
TGTGCCAGCAGAAGACTAGCGGTTTACAATGAGCAGTTCTTC
>TRBV19|TRBJ2-3|-|-
CASSIGGDSTDTQYF
TGTGCCAGTAGTATTGGCGGGGACAGCACAGATACGCAGTATTTT
>TRBV2|TRBJ2-7|-|TRBD2
CASSPQTSGGGTSYEQYF
TGTGCCAGCAGTCCCCAGACTAGCGGAGGGGGGACCTCCTACGAGCAGTACTTC
>TRBV5-1|TRBJ1-6|few|TRBD1
CAGAPARGEYSPLHF
TGCGCCGGGGCACCCGCCAGGGGGGAGTATTCACCCCTCCACTTT
>TRBV9|TRBJ1-6|few|-
CASTPRVAASYNSPLHF
TGTGCCAGCACCCCCAGGGTAGCGGCGTCCTATAATTCACCCCTCCACTTT
>TRBV3-1/TRBV3-2|TRBJ2-5|-|-
CASSQGRQETQYF
TGTGCCAGCAGCCAAGGGCGGCAAGAGACCCAGTACTTC
>TRBV7-2|TRBJ1-5|-|TRBD1
CASSLEGASNQPQHF
TGTGCCAGCAGCTTAGAGGGGGCTAGCAATCAGCCCCAGCATTTT
>TRBV7-9|TRBJ2-7|once|-
CASRSNDRRSYEQYF
TGTGCCAGCAGATCCAATGACAGGCGATCCTACGAGCAGTACTTC
>TRBV19|TRBJ2-3|-|TRBD1
CASSMLGTGGRGDTQYF
TGTGCCAGTAGTATGTTAGGGACAGGCGGCCGGGGAGATACGCAGTATTTT
>TRBV4-3|TRBJ2-1|-|-
CASSQVGAGWTYNEQFF
TGCGCCAGCAGCCAAGTAGGGGCGGGGTGGACTTACAATGAGCAGTTCTTC
>TRBV7-8|TRBJ1-1|few|TRBD1
CASSPRQGLNTEAFF
TGTGCCAGCAGCCCGCGACAGGGGTTGAACACTGAAGCTTTCTTT
>TRBV7-2|TRBJ1-5|-|-
CASSLVSVSNQPQHF
TGTGCCAGCAGCTTAGTATCGGTTAGCAATCAGCCCCAGCATTTT
>TRBV14|TRBJ1-6|few|-
CASSRETNSPLHF
TGTGCCAGCAGCCGGGAGACAAATTCACCCCTCCACTTT
>TRBV27|TRBJ1-2|few|-
CASRPRPGGNYGYTF
TGTGCCAGCAGGCCCAGACCCGGGGGTAACTATGGCTACACCTTC
>TRBV6-1|TRBJ1-2|-|-
CASSESPGKTGYGYTF
TGTGCCAGCAGTGAATCGCCAGGGAAGACGGGCTATGGCTACACCTTC
>TRBV12-3/TRBV12-4|TRBJ2-1|once|-
CASRVEGLNEQFF
TGTGCCAGCAGGGTAGAGGGCCTCAATGAGCAGTTCTTC
>TRBV7-8|TRBJ1-5|-|-
CASSLGQNQPQHF
TGTGCCAGCAGCTTAGGACAGAATCAGCCCCAGCATTTT
>TRBV19|TRBJ1-5|-|-
CASSTLFREVGNQPQHF
TGTGCCAGTAGTACCCTCTTCAGGGAAGTTGGCAATCAGCCCCAGCATTTT
>TRBV2|TRBJ1-2|-|TRBD1
CASSHPGQPIYGYTF
TGTGCCAGCAGTCACCCGGGACAGCCTATCTATGGCTACACCTTC
>TRBV2|TRBJ1-1|-|-
CASSGAPNTEAFF
TGTGCCAGCAGTGGGGCCCCGAACACTGAAGCTTTCTTT
>TRBV2|TRBJ2-3|-|TRBD2
CASSSSGGWVADTQYF
TGTGCCAGCAGTTCTAGCGGGGGCTGGGTGGCAGATACGCAGTATTTT
>TRBV3-1/TRBV3-2|TRBJ1-2|-|TRBD1
CASSPRTGGVFDGYTF
TGTGCCAGCAGCCCTCGGACAGGGGGGGTATTCGATGGCTACACCTTC
>TRBV5-5|TRBJ1-1|-|TRBD1
CASSTQGDTEAFF
TGTGCCAGCAGCACCCAGGGGGACACTGAAGCTTTCTTT
>TRBV15|TRBJ2-1|-|TRBD2
CATSREIAGGPWNEQFF
TGTGCCACCAGCAGGGAGATAGCGGGAGGGCCGTGGAATGAGCAGTTCTTC